This TCR beta chain was sequenced for a study of blood T cell repertoires in COVID-19. Study as a whole: Nucleic acid was either cDNA or gDNA, and it came from T cells, B-cell-depleted T cells, or PBMCs.

Authors' data handling: For nucleated cells, counts were estimated from reference gene primer amplification. Here immunoSEQ multiplex PCR was the method, and the copy in TCRdb shows in-frame clones only, minus some. The V and J calls and clone size were taken over from that table, and D and trimming were inferred from the DNA. The sample comprises approximately 210,000 clones, roughly 80% of which are singletons, and around 21% rests with the top ten. This CDR3 has 13 amino acids. Germline CDR1 LGHDT, CDR2 YNNKEL (reference sequence). J was trimmed by 6 bases and V by 4 bases; bases with no gene match: 4.

This receptor was obtained from a human donor in a cohort sampled during active COVID-19. V is TRBV3-1 (or the pseudogene TRBV3-2) and J is TRBJ1-2; 8 bases agree with TRBD1. Sequencing was performed on peripheral blood. In DNA form, the CDR3 reads TGTGCCAGCAGCCCGGACAGGGATCATGGCTACACCTTC. Translated, it gives CASSPDRDHGYTF.